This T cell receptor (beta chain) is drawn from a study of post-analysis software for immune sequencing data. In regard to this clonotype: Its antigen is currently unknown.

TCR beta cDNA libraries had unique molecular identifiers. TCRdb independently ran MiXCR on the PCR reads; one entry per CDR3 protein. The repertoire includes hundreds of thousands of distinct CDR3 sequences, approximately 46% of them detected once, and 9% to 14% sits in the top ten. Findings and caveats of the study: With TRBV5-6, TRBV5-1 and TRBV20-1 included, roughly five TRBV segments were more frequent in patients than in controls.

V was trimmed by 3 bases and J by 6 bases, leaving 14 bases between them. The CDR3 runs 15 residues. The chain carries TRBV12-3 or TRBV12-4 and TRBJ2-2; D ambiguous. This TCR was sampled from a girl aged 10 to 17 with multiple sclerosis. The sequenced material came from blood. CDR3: CASSFWVAAAGELFF. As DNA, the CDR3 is TGTGCCAGCAGTTTTTGGGTAGCAGCCGCCGGGGAGCTGTTTTTT.